The T cell receptor beta chain described here comes from a study of OX40 agonist ivuxolimab in advanced cancers. Trimming removed 6 bases from V and 6 bases from J; junction bases left unmatched: 14. CDR1 is MNHEY and CDR2 is SMNVEV in the germline V gene (reference sequence). This CDR3 comprises 16 residues. The repertoire was sequenced with immunoSEQ multiplex PCR; TCRdb's copy has only in-frame clones and lacks some. Of approximately 69,000 clones listed, about three quarters are singletons. Sample: CD4+ or CD8+ T cells sorted from blood, taken in a trial of the OX40 agonist ivuxolimab. The receptor's source is an adult with an advanced solid tumor such as melanoma, head and neck, liver or kidney cancer. The chain has TRBV27 and TRBJ2-1; 7 nucleotides agree with TRBD1. For the CDR3, the DNA is TGTGCCAGCAGCGGGCAGGGGACAGCCACTTTCAATGAGCAGTTCTTC. It translates to CASSGQGTATFNEQFF.